These 28 T cell receptor beta chains were sequenced from one sample in a study of beta chain features in type 1 diabetes. Every isolated RNA sample was fully reverse transcribed, so sequencing captured expressed TCRB transcripts. Assay used: immunoSEQ multiplex PCR; TCRdb lists only in-frame clones, some missing. Among a few hundred thousand clones listed, roughly 14% were seen once. These receptors have no known antigen. Findings and limits, study-wide: When Type 1 diabetes patients were examined, their TCRB CDR3s proved moderately but significantly shorter in all four CD4+ subsets.

The sample comprised naive CD4+ T cells from blood. All receptors derive from a man aged 30 to 45 with type 1 diabetes.

J is TRBJ2-7 and V is TRBV5-5; 8 bases are a match to TRBD2. Germline trimming cut 5 bases from V and 5 bases from J; bases unmatched to any gene: 9. Germline V gene data show CDR1 as SGHKS and CDR2 as YYEKEE (reference sequence). This CDR3 is 14 amino acids long. Here the CDR3 DNA reads TGTGCCAGCAGTCGCGGGACTAGTTACCACGAGCAGTACTTC. Its protein product is CASSRGTSYHEQYF.

This sequence joins TRBV29-1 and TRBJ2-7; 12 bases map to TRBD2. CDR3 length: 13 residues. Germline CDR1 and CDR2: SQVTM and ANQGSEA. Trimming removed 2 bases from V and 7 bases from J; junction bases left unmatched: 3. The CDR3 here is CSVERLAGEEQYF. The CDR3 coding sequence is TGCAGCGTTGAAAGACTAGCGGGAGAGGAGCAGTACTTC.

This clone came up a few times. The chain links TRBV27 to TRBJ2-4; D perhaps matches TRBD1 (5 bases). This CDR3 is 13 amino acids long. Germline values: CDR1 MNHEY, CDR2 SMNVEV (reference sequence). Trimming stripped 0 bases from V and 9 bases from J, with 9 bases between. The CDR3 protein is CASSLSRQGIQYF. As DNA, the CDR3 is TGTGCCAGCAGTTTATCGAGGCAGGGCATTCAGTACTTC.

The chain couples TRBV30 to TRBJ2-7; TRBD1 matches 9 bases. V shed 4 bases, J shed 4 bases, and the junction held 8 bases outside the gene matches. The germline V gene has CDR1 GTSNPN and CDR2 SVGIG (reference sequence). This CDR3 is built from 14 residues. The CDR3: CAWKSGQGFYEQYF. CDR3 DNA: TGTGCCTGGAAATCGGGACAGGGTTTTTACGAGCAGTACTTC.

This clone was observed a handful of times. The genes are TRBV10-3 and TRBJ2-5; TRBD2 might be the D (6 bases). This CDR3 is 14 amino acids long. The germline CDR1 and CDR2 sequences are ENHRY and SYGVKD. V was clipped by 4 bases and J by 1 base, with 10 bases between them. CDR3 sequence reads: CAISAGGAQETQYF. CDR3 coding DNA: TGTGCCATCAGTGCTGGCGGGGCCCAAGAGACCCAGTACTTC.

This clone appeared a few times. The chain links TRBV19 to TRBJ2-6, with a weak D call TRBD2 (6 bases). The CDR3 loop spans 17 amino acids. The germline V and J ends were trimmed by 4 bases and 0 bases, with 13 bases remaining between them. Germline loops: CDR1 LNHDA, CDR2 SQIVND (reference sequence). Here the CDR3 DNA reads TGTGCCAGTAGTAAGGATAGCGGTGACTCTGGGGCCAACGTCCTGACTTTC. This encodes CASSKDSGDSGANVLTF.

The chain has TRBV4-2 and TRBJ2-5; D possibly corresponds to TRBD2 (6 bases). Per germline, CDR1 LGHNA and CDR2 YNFKEQ. The CDR3 runs to 17 residues. Trimming took 1 base from V and 3 from J, leaving 18 bases between them. CDR3 sequence reads: CASSQARSPGGKETQYF. For the CDR3, the DNA is TGTGCCAGCAGCCAAGCCCGTTCACCTGGCGGGAAAGAGACCCAGTACTTC.

In this sample, this clone turned up a few times. The chain links TRBV5-1 to TRBJ1-5, with TRBD1 matching over 9 bases. CDR3 length: 15 amino acids. Germline CDR1 reads SGHRS; CDR2 reads YFSETQ. Trimming at V came to 0 bases and at J to 6 bases, leaving 4 bases not matched to a gene. The DNA of the CDR3 is TGCGCCAGCAGCTTGGGACAGGGGGTCGGTCAGCCCCAGCATTTT. This gives the protein CASSLGQGVGQPQHF.

The gene calls are TRBV29-1 and TRBJ1-1, with 7 bases lining up with TRBD1. CDR3 length: 15 residues. CDR1 is SQVTM and CDR2 is ANQGSEA in the germline V gene. V shed 7 bases, J shed 2 bases, and the junction held 13 bases outside the gene matches. CDR3 loop: CSAAVGRDSNTEAFF. The CDR3 DNA reads TGCAGCGCTGCCGTCGGCCGGGACAGTAACACTGAAGCTTTCTTT.

There are a few counts of this clone. V is TRBV29-1 and J is TRBJ2-3; D ambiguous. This CDR3 contains 15 residues. Trimming took 2 bases from V and 2 from J, leaving 14 bases between them. Germline V gene data show CDR1 as SQVTM and CDR2 as ANQGSEA. CDR3 in amino acids: CSVELSQAITDTQYF. The CDR3 DNA reads TGCAGCGTTGAATTATCGCAGGCCATCACAGATACGCAGTATTTT.

This clone was found a few times. The chain is built from TRBV18 and TRBJ2-1; 7 bases are a match to TRBD1. The germline V gene encodes CDR1 KGHSH and CDR2 LQKENI. V lost 1 base and J lost 5; bases outside the gene matches: 5. The CDR3 length is 15 residues. This CDR3 reads CASSPLDRPHNEQFF. DNA of the CDR3: TGTGCCAGCTCACCACTGGACAGGCCGCACAATGAGCAGTTCTTC.

This clone was seen a few times. The chain joins TRBV11-2 to TRBJ1-5; unclear D gene. Germline lookup yields CDR1 SGHAT and CDR2 FQNNGV. This CDR3 region has 13 residues. V lost 9 bases, J lost 5 bases, and 14 bases lay in between. The CDR3 DNA sequence: TGTGCCAGTAGCCCCGACGAGGATCAGCCCCAGCATTTT. Translating it yields CASSPDEDQPQHF.

This clone was counted only a few times. V gene TRBV4-1 combines with J gene TRBJ1-2; maybe TRBD1 (6 bases). V was cut by 1 base and J by 4 bases, with 13 bases left in between. Germline V CDR1 and CDR2: MGHRA, YSYEKL. CDR3 length: 15 amino acids. In DNA form, the CDR3 reads TGCGCCAGCAGCCAAGCCCTCGACAGGACCTATGGCTACACCTTC. This translates into CASSQALDRTYGYTF.

The CDR3 reads CASSRDPKRTEAFF. The CDR3 DNA reads TGTGCCAGCAGTCGCGATCCGAAGAGAACTGAAGCTTTCTTT. This chain links TRBV6-5 with TRBJ1-1, with unresolved D. V lost 5 bases and J 5 bases, leaving 15 bases between the germline ends. The germline V gene encodes CDR1 MNHEY and CDR2 SVGAGI. The CDR3 extends over 14 amino acids.

As DNA, the CDR3 is TGTGCCAGCAGCCCCCAAAGCAGGGGCGAACAGCCCCAGCATTTT. Translated: CASSPQSRGEQPQHF. The chain combines TRBV4-2 with TRBJ1-5; D possibly corresponds to TRBD1 (6 bases). Germline V gene lookup returns CDR1 LGHNA and CDR2 YNFKEQ. The length of the CDR3 is 15 residues. V was cut by 4 bases and J by 7 bases, with 17 bases left in between.

The rearrangement uses TRBV9 and TRBJ2-3; 14 nucleotides align to TRBD2. CDR1 and CDR2 from the germline V gene are SGDLS and YYNGEE. Unmatched junction bases numbered 5, after V lost 0 bases and J lost 2 bases. CDR3 length: 18 residues. CDR3 residues: CASSVGGLAGVHTDTQYF. The CDR3 nucleotides read TGTGCCAGCAGCGTAGGGGGACTAGCGGGGGTTCACACAGATACGCAGTATTTT. The whole variable domain, filled in from reference TRBV9 and TRBJ2-3, reads DSGVTQTPKHLITATGQRVTLRCSPRSGDLSVYWYQQSLDQGLQFLIQYYNGEERAKGNILERFSAQQFPDLHSELNLSSLELGDSALYFCASSVGGLAGVHTDTQYFGPGTRLTVL.

This clone has only a few counts. The same CDR3 also results from other DNA sequences found in this sample. V gene TRBV5-1 combines with J gene TRBJ2-5, with no clear D. The length of the CDR3 is 13 residues. The germline V and J ends were trimmed by 0 bases and 5 bases, with 8 bases remaining between them. Germline V gene lookup returns CDR1 SGHRS and CDR2 YFSETQ. CDR3 sequence reads: CASSLDLRETQYF. The CDR3 coding sequence is TGCGCCAGCAGCTTGGACCTGAGGGAGACCCAGTACTTC.

The rearrangement joins TRBV29-1 to TRBJ1-1; 7 bases line up with TRBD1. J gave up 4 bases and V 4 bases, and 9 bases lay outside the gene matches. Germline assignment: CDR1 SQVTM and CDR2 ANQGSEA. This CDR3 spans 14 amino acids. As DNA, the CDR3 is TGCAGCGTTGGGGCACAGGGGAAGAGCACTGAAGCTTTCTTT. This sequence encodes CSVGAQGKSTEAFF.

The V call is TRBV7-2, the J call TRBJ1-2, with D possibly matching TRBD1 (6 bases). This CDR3 is 15 amino acids long. The V gene's germline CDR1 is SGHTA and CDR2 FQGNSA. The ends were cut back, 5 bases at V and 2 bases at J, with 15 bases in the middle. In DNA form, the CDR3 reads TGTGCCAGCAGCCTCCAAGAAGGGGGAAACTATGGCTACACCTTC. It yields the protein CASSLQEGGNYGYTF. The full variable domain, completed using reference TRBV7-2 and TRBJ1-2, is GAGVSQSPSNKVTEKGKDVELRCDPISGHTALYWYRQSLGQGLEFLIYFQGNSAPDKSGLPSDRFSAERTGGSVSTLTIQRTQQEDSAVYLCASSLQEGGNYGYTFGSGTRLTVV.

In its sample, this clone was seen a few times. The chain links TRBV29-1 to TRBJ2-3; D is possibly TRBD2 (6 bases). The CDR3 spans 14 residues. In germline, CDR1 is SQVTM, CDR2 ANQGSEA. V shed 6 bases and J shed 5 bases, with 18 bases lying between them. CDR3 amino acids: CSVLGRGSVDTQYF. The CDR3 nucleotides read TGCAGCGTCCTGGGGCGGGGAAGCGTAGATACGCAGTATTTT.

This chain connects TRBV5-6 to TRBJ2-1; 9 nucleotides match TRBD2. Germline CDR1 and CDR2: SGHDT and YYEEEE. The trim removed 0 bases at V and 6 bases at J, leaving 7 bases unmatched. This CDR3 has 16 amino acids. The CDR3 loop reads CASSLVSRGGINEQFF. CDR3 in DNA: TGTGCCAGCAGCTTGGTGTCGCGGGGGGGAATCAATGAGCAGTTCTTC.

This clone was detected only a few times. The chain uses TRBV12-5 and TRBJ2-5; 9 bases are shared with TRBD1. This CDR3 spans 15 amino acids. The trim removed 1 base at V and 5 bases at J, leaving 5 bases unmatched. The germline CDR1 and CDR2 sequences are LGHNT and FRNRAP. The CDR3 spells CASGLATGGGETQYF. The CDR3 DNA is TGTGCTAGTGGTTTGGCTACAGGGGGCGGTGAGACCCAGTACTTC.

The chain links TRBV7-2 to TRBJ2-3; possibly TRBD2 for D (5 bases). The CDR3 has 16 amino acids. The germline gives CDR1 SGHTA, CDR2 FQGNSA. V gave up 5 bases and J gave up 3 bases, with 18 bases separating them. In nucleotides, the CDR3 is TGTGCCAGCAGCCTTCGTGGTGTAGGAGGTACAGATACGCAGTATTTT. This encodes CASSLRGVGGTDTQYF.

The chain combines TRBV5-1 with TRBJ1-1, with D perhaps TRBD1 (6 bases). This CDR3 is 14 amino acids long. CDR1 and CDR2 from the germline V gene are SGHRS and YFSETQ. V was cut by 1 base and J by 3 bases, with 10 bases left in between. Written as DNA, the CDR3 is TGCGCCAGCAGCTTGACAGGGAGAGACACTGAAGCTTTCTTT. Translating gives CASSLTGRDTEAFF.

There are a few counts of this clone. CDR3 sequence: CATQDLDHTEAFF. The CDR3 nucleotides read TGTGCCACCCAGGACTTGGATCACACTGAAGCTTTCTTT. The chain joins TRBV2 to TRBJ1-1; D remains ambiguous. The ends were cut back, 10 bases at V and 3 bases at J, with 15 bases in the middle. Germline lookup yields CDR1 SNHLY and CDR2 FYNNEI. CDR3 size: 13 residues.

The rearrangement uses TRBV6-5 and TRBJ2-4; 9 positions match TRBD1. In germline, CDR1 is MNHEY, CDR2 SVGAGI. The V segment lost 7 bases and the J segment 6 bases; nucleotides outside the gene matches: 4. This CDR3 spans 13 amino acids. CDR3 residues: CASTRTGANIQYF. The CDR3 nucleotides read TGTGCCAGCACCAGGACAGGGGCAAACATTCAGTACTTC.

The rearrangement joins TRBV7-2 to TRBJ1-1; D possibly corresponds to TRBD1 (6 bases). This CDR3 region has 12 residues. The ends were cut back, 7 bases at V and 4 bases at J, with 10 bases in the middle. CDR1 is SGHTA, CDR2 FQGNSA, per germline. CDR3 sequence: CASTIQGTEAFF. DNA for the CDR3: TGTGCCAGCACCATACAGGGCACTGAAGCTTTCTTT. Filled out from reference TRBV7-2 and TRBJ1-1, the complete variable domain reads GAGVSQSPSNKVTEKGKDVELRCDPISGHTALYWYRQSLGQGLEFLIYFQGNSAPDKSGLPSDRFSAERTGGSVSTLTIQRTQQEDSAVYLCASTIQGTEAFFGQGTRLTVV.

On this clone itself: The sample has other DNA sequences that encode this CDR3 too. The chain is built from TRBV5-1 and TRBJ2-7; TRBD2 agrees at 12 bases. The CDR3 covers 15 residues. The V gene end was trimmed by 4 bases and the J gene end by 3 bases; junction bases not matched to a gene: 5. CDR1 SGHRS and CDR2 YFSETQ come from the germline V gene. CDR3 loop: CASSLGLAGFYEQYF. The CDR3 bases are TGCGCCAGCAGCCTGGGACTAGCGGGCTTCTACGAGCAGTACTTC. The entire variable domain, with the rest obtained from reference TRBV5-1 and TRBJ2-7, is as follows: KAGVTQTPRYLIKTRGQQVTLSCSPISGHRSVSWYQQTPGQGLQFLFEYFSETQRNKGNFPGRFSGRQFSNSRSEMNVSTLELGDSALYLCASSLGLAGFYEQYFGPGTRLTVT.